These T cell receptor beta chains were read from a single sample in a study of T cells in Graves' hyperthyroidism and ophthalmopathy. TCRdb itself ran the multiplex PCR reads through MiXCR, one entry per CDR3 protein. The table includes roughly 280,000 distinct CDR3 sequences, roughly 22% detected once. What was sequenced was blood. These receptors were obtained from a man aged 30 to 45 with Graves' ophthalmopathy. The CDR3 runs from the conserved cysteine through the conserved F or W. Size values are once, few and many counts, or a class for expanded clones, and some rows have none.

CDR3 length: 13; V gene: TRBV7-8; clone size: many; CDR3 protein: CASSQTRIVEQYF
CDR3 length: 16; V gene: TRBV11-2; clone size: -; CDR3 protein: CASSQRAADTKNIQYF
CDR3 length: 16; V gene: TRBV6-5; clone size: -; CDR3 protein: CASSYSIGQAGNTIYF
CDR3 length: 15; V gene: TRBV20-1; clone size: many; CDR3 protein: CSASKTGVGDYGYTF
CDR3 length: 14; V gene: TRBV12-3/TRBV12-4; clone size: -; CDR3 protein: CASSLPSGRGELFF
CDR3 length: 12; V gene: TRBV27; clone size: -; CDR3 protein: CASRRAGETQYF
CDR3 length: 15; V gene: TRBV30; clone size: many; CDR3 protein: CAWSQDRISYNEQFF
CDR3 length: 14; V gene: TRBV19; clone size: few; CDR3 protein: CASSDSGRTYGYTF
CDR3 length: 13; V gene: TRBV28; clone size: few; CDR3 protein: CAVRRQNGYGYTF
CDR3 length: 14; V gene: TRBV2; clone size: -; CDR3 protein: CARGTGAAGSEAFF
CDR3 length: 11; V gene: TRBV30; clone size: -; CDR3 protein: CAWSPRAEQFF
CDR3 length: 14; V gene: TRBV6-2/TRBV6-3; clone size: few; CDR3 protein: CASSYSRGAQPQHF
CDR3 length: 12; V gene: TRBV2; clone size: -; CDR3 protein: CASTPLPYEQYF
CDR3 length: 16; V gene: TRBV20-1; clone size: -; CDR3 protein: CSAREGLAGSTDTQYF
CDR3 length: 13; V gene: TRBV5-1; clone size: -; CDR3 protein: CASSLERGAGQFF
CDR3 length: 13; V gene: TRBV30; clone size: -; CDR3 protein: CAWSAPGNTEAFF
CDR3 length: 12; V gene: TRBV6-1; clone size: -; CDR3 protein: CASSESLGEQYF
CDR3 length: 17; V gene: TRBV11-1; clone size: many; CDR3 protein: CASSLYGGAAPPNEQFF
CDR3 length: 11; V gene: TRBV20-1; clone size: few; CDR3 protein: CSPLGGDEQFF
CDR3 length: 13; V gene: TRBV28; clone size: many; CDR3 protein: CASLLGNTGELFF
CDR3 length: 13; V gene: TRBV18; clone size: many; CDR3 protein: CASSGTLENEQYF
CDR3 length: 13; V gene: TRBV7-3; clone size: many; CDR3 protein: CASSRGPNTEAFF
CDR3 length: 15; V gene: TRBV5-1; clone size: many; CDR3 protein: CASSSRGTATDTQYF